Listed below are T cell receptor beta chains from one sample, sequenced in a study of blood T cell repertoires in COVID-19. The assay was immunoSEQ multiplex PCR, and TCRdb's table has in-frame clones only and misses some. Of about 430,000 clones in the sample, around 90% are singletons; the top ten hold approximately 0.92%. Sequencing input: peripheral blood. All receptors derive from a man younger than 35 with COVID-19, enrolled during active disease. CDR3s include the opening cysteine and the closing phenylalanine or tryptophan. The D gene is left open where the match is weak. Clone size is stated in some rows and not others, as once, few, many or a class when expanded.

size,V,D,J,CDR3,DNA
.,TRBV18,TRBD1,TRBJ2-7,CASSPTRGQNYEQYF,TGTGCCAGCTCACCCACCAGGGGGCAGAACTACGAGCAGTACTTC
.,TRBV2,.,TRBJ1-1,CASTLEGGGDTEAFF,TGTGCCAGCACCCTAGAAGGGGGAGGGGACACTGAAGCTTTCTTT
.,TRBV27,TRBD1,TRBJ2-4,CASSFQGAAKNIQYF,TGTGCCAGCAGTTTCCAGGGGGCGGCCAAAAACATTCAGTACTTC
.,TRBV5-6,TRBD2,TRBJ2-7,CASSLRTSGSYEQYF,TGTGCCAGCAGCCTACGCACTAGCGGGAGCTACGAGCAGTACTTC
.,TRBV5-1,.,TRBJ2-4,CASSTEGNIQYF,TGCGCCAGCAGCACGGAGGGAAACATTCAGTACTTC
once,TRBV6-5,.,TRBJ2-2,CATTRSGDGTGELFF,TGTGCCACCACTCGGTCGGGGGACGGCACCGGGGAGCTGTTTTTT
.,TRBV5-1,.,TRBJ2-1,CASSYLGEQFF,TGCGCCAGCAGTTATTTGGGCGAGCAGTTCTTC
.,TRBV12-3/TRBV12-4,.,TRBJ1-1,CASSFGESLGAFF,TGTGCCAGCAGTTTCGGGGAGAGCTTGGGAGCTTTCTTT
.,TRBV4-1,.,TRBJ2-1,CASSQDGGAPYNEQFF,TGCGCCAGCAGCCAAGATGGGGGCGCCCCCTACAATGAGCAGTTCTTC
.,TRBV19,TRBD2,TRBJ2-7,CASSSSTGGPYEQYF,TGTGCCAGTAGTTCCTCGACGGGGGGACCTTACGAGCAGTACTTC
few,TRBV27,.,TRBJ2-6,CASSAVGANVLTF,TGTGCCAGCAGTGCAGTAGGGGCCAACGTCCTGACTTTC
few,TRBV6-5,.,TRBJ1-2,CASTTMSGGYTF,TGTGCCAGCACTACGATGTCTGGTGGCTACACCTTC
.,TRBV11-2,.,TRBJ1-2,CASSLDHTSNYGYTF,TGTGCCAGCAGCTTAGATCACACATCTAACTATGGCTACACCTTC
.,TRBV5-1,TRBD1,TRBJ1-2,CASSVGTGVLEGGYTF,TGCGCCAGCAGTGTCGGGACAGGGGTTCTGGAAGGAGGCTACACCTTC
.,TRBV5-6,TRBD1,TRBJ2-7,CASSQTGGAYEQYF,TGTGCCAGCAGCCAGACAGGGGGGGCCTACGAGCAGTACTTC
.,TRBV15,TRBD1,TRBJ2-5,CATSRDRGRETQYF,TGTGCCACCAGCAGAGACAGGGGGCGAGAGACCCAGTACTTC
.,TRBV19,.,TRBJ1-5,CASSPSPGQYSNQPQHF,TGTGCCAGTAGTCCCAGCCCAGGACAGTATAGCAATCAGCCCCAGCATTTT
.,TRBV5-6,.,TRBJ2-7,CASSLDGDYEQYF,TGTGCCAGCAGCCTCGACGGAGACTACGAGCAGTACTTC
.,TRBV18,TRBD2,TRBJ2-3,CASSPALAGVTDTQYF,TGTGCCAGCTCACCGGCACTAGCGGGAGTCACAGATACGCAGTATTTT
.,TRBV9,TRBD1,TRBJ2-7,CASSVARSETGSPYEQYF,TGTGCCAGCAGCGTAGCGAGAAGTGAGACAGGGAGTCCCTACGAGCAGTACTTC
.,TRBV4-1,.,TRBJ2-3,CASSQDPRGTDTQYF,TGCGCCAGCAGCCAAGATCCTCGCGGCACAGATACGCAGTATTTT
few,TRBV12-3/TRBV12-4,.,TRBJ1-5,CASRRGSNQPQHF,TGTGCCAGCCGGCGCGGCAGCAATCAGCCCCAGCATTTT
.,TRBV10-3,.,TRBJ1-5,CAISERDLEPQHF,TGTGCCATCAGTGAGCGGGATTTGGAGCCCCAGCATTTT
.,TRBV5-8,TRBD1,TRBJ1-2,CASSGGQVYGYTF,TGTGCCAGCAGCGGGGGACAGGTCTATGGCTACACCTTC
.,TRBV4-1,TRBD2,TRBJ2-1,CASSRQLAANEQFF,TGCGCCAGCAGCCGACAACTAGCGGCGAATGAGCAGTTCTTC
.,TRBV14,.,TRBJ1-6,CASSQQSYAPLHF,TGTGCCAGCAGCCAACAATCCTATGCACCCCTCCACTTT
few,TRBV7-9,.,TRBJ2-1,CASGSYNEQFF,TGTGCCAGCGGGAGCTACAATGAGCAGTTCTTC
.,TRBV19,.,TRBJ1-1,CASSLPGSGTEAFF,TGTGCCAGTAGTCTCCCGGGCTCGGGGACTGAAGCTTTCTTT
.,TRBV3-1/TRBV3-2,TRBD2,TRBJ2-2,CASSSGLGLASSLAGELFF,TGTGCCAGCAGCTCAGGCCTCGGACTAGCGTCTTCACTCGCCGGGGAGCTGTTTTTT
.,TRBV6-2/TRBV6-3,TRBD2,TRBJ2-1,CASSYPAGGPKNNEQFF,TGTGCCAGCAGTTACCCAGCGGGAGGGCCGAAGAACAATGAGCAGTTCTTC
once,TRBV7-2,.,TRBJ1-2,CASSLDRSYGYTF,TGTGCCAGCAGCTTGGACAGATCTTATGGCTACACCTTC
few,TRBV14,.,TRBJ1-6,CASSQERVNSPLHF,TGTGCCAGCAGCCAAGAACGGGTAAATTCACCCCTCCACTTT
.,TRBV19,.,TRBJ1-2,CASNNQNEYGYTF,TGTGCCAGTAATAATCAGAATGAATATGGCTACACCTTC
.,TRBV6-5,TRBD2,TRBJ2-2,CASSYVGGLGGELFF,TGTGCCAGCAGTTATGTGGGGGGGTTAGGCGGGGAGCTGTTTTTT
.,TRBV9,TRBD1,TRBJ1-1,CASSVGGTGAEAFF,TGTGCCAGCAGCGTCGGGGGGACAGGAGCGGAAGCTTTCTTT
.,TRBV3-1/TRBV3-2,TRBD2,TRBJ2-3,CASSQTSGRAVDTQYF,TGTGCCAGCAGCCAAACTAGCGGGAGGGCCGTGGATACGCAGTATTTT
.,TRBV6-5,.,TRBJ2-1,CASSLGGGGQFF,TGTGCCAGCAGTTTGGGTGGGGGGGGCCAGTTCTTC
.,TRBV29-1,.,TRBJ1-1,CSVATPTDRNTEAFF,TGCAGCGTCGCGACTCCCACGGACAGGAACACTGAAGCTTTCTTT
.,TRBV11-3,TRBD2,TRBJ2-1,CASSLTSGGYNEQFF,TGTGCCAGCAGCTTAACTAGCGGGGGTTACAATGAGCAGTTCTTC
once,TRBV27,.,TRBJ2-1,CASSLHAGIAYNEQFF,TGTGCCAGCAGTTTACATGCGGGGATCGCCTACAATGAGCAGTTCTTC
.,TRBV27,.,TRBJ1-1,CASSLLSGNTEAFF,TGTGCCAGCAGTTTATTATCGGGGAACACTGAAGCTTTCTTT
.,TRBV6-5,.,TRBJ2-2,CASTMRGGGGELFF,TGTGCCAGCACCATGCGCGGGGGCGGGGGGGAGCTGTTTTTT
once,TRBV6-5,TRBD2,TRBJ2-1,CASSPPGGSGDEQFF,TGTGCCAGCAGTCCCCCTGGCGGGAGCGGCGATGAGCAGTTCTTC
few,TRBV19,TRBD1,TRBJ2-1,CATTDRVNEQFF,TGTGCCACCACCGACAGGGTTAATGAGCAGTTCTTC
.,TRBV7-8,TRBD2,TRBJ2-3,CASDPSGGYTDTQYF,TGTGCCAGCGACCCCTCGGGAGGGTACACAGATACGCAGTATTTT